These 29 T cell receptor beta chains share one sample of origin, sequenced in a study of blood T cell repertoires in COVID-19. Profiled with immunoSEQ multiplex PCR; TCRdb holds only in-frame clones, not every one. The sample yields hundreds of thousands of clones, approximately 80% seen once. Input material: peripheral blood. The source is a woman over 75 with acute or convalescent COVID-19.

CDR3 bases: TGTGCCAGCAGCCAATTGGCCCGCGGTGAGCAGTTCTTC. This sequence encodes CASSQLARGEQFF. This rearrangement joins TRBV9 to TRBJ2-1; D is ambiguous. V lost 4 bases and J 9 bases, leaving 14 bases between the germline ends. CDR1 and CDR2 (germline): SGDLS, YYNGEE. The CDR3 loop spans 13 amino acids.

The chain carries TRBV2 and TRBJ1-5; possibly TRBD1 for D (5 bases). Germline CDR1 and CDR2: SNHLY and FYNNEI. The ends were cut back, 4 bases at V and 8 bases at J, with 15 bases in the middle. This CDR3 has 14 residues. The CDR3 DNA reads TGTGCCAGCAGTGCAGGAGGGGCGCAGGAGCCCCAGCATTTT. It specifies CASSAGGAQEPQHF.

V gene TRBV5-6 combines with J gene TRBJ1-6; 9 bases line up with TRBD1. The CDR3 length is 18 residues. V trimming: 1 base; J trimming: 1 base; junction bases outside the gene matches: 6. Germline lookup yields CDR1 SGHDT and CDR2 YYEEEE. CDR3 nucleotide sequence: TGTGCCAGCAGCTTGACCATGGACAGGGGATCCTATAATTCACCCCTCCACTTT. Its protein product is CASSLTMDRGSYNSPLHF.

The chain recombines TRBV21-1 with TRBJ2-7; the D segment call TRBD1 is taken from the table without a DNA check. TRBV21-1 is labeled a pseudogene. The CDR3 runs 14 residues. The CDR3 spells CASNRAGGLHLGYF. CDR3 bases: TGTGCCAGCAACCGAGCAGGGGGCCTCCATCTCGGGTACTTC.

The chain links TRBV4-2 to TRBJ1-4; D unresolved. Germline loops: CDR1 LGHNA, CDR2 YNFKEQ. The CDR3 loop spans 17 amino acids. The V gene lost 4 bases and the J gene lost 2 bases, with 17 bases spanning the gap. In DNA, the CDR3 is TGTGCCAGCAGCCCAATCGGGCGGACTGGGACTAATGAAAAACTGTTTTTT. Translated: CASSPIGRTGTNEKLFF.

The rearrangement links TRBV19 to TRBJ2-1; 8 bases fit TRBD2. This CDR3 is 16 amino acids long. The germline gives CDR1 LNHDA, CDR2 SQIVND (reference sequence). V lost 5 bases to trimming and J lost 4 bases; unmatched junction nucleotides: 10. The CDR3 DNA reads TGTGCCAGTAGTGCCTTTCTAGCGGGCAAGTACAATGAGCAGTTCTTC. It yields the protein CASSAFLAGKYNEQFF.

The V and J genes are TRBV5-5 and TRBJ2-7; 11 bases match TRBD2. After removal of 4 bases from V and 0 bases from J, the junction contained 6 bases not matched to a gene. The germline V gene has CDR1 SGHKS and CDR2 YYEKEE (reference sequence). The CDR3 runs 16 residues. The CDR3: CASSRISGRASYEQYF. The CDR3 DNA sequence: TGTGCCAGCAGCCGAATTAGCGGGAGGGCCTCCTACGAGCAGTACTTC.

The chain links TRBV10-3 to TRBJ1-1; 7 bases map to TRBD1. CDR1 is ENHRY, CDR2 SYGVKD, per germline. V lost 0 bases to trimming and J lost 8 bases; unmatched junction nucleotides: 12. The CDR3 totals 16 residues. The DNA for the CDR3 is TGTGCCATCAGTGAGTCGAAGCTGGGCCAGGGGGAGGAAGCTTTCTTT. It codes for CAISESKLGQGEEAFF.

This clone appeared once. The chain joins TRBV7-2 to TRBJ2-7; 16 positions agree with TRBD2. This CDR3 contains 16 residues. Germline V lookup: CDR1 SGHTA, CDR2 FQGNSA. J gave up 2 bases and V 5 bases, and 3 bases lay outside the gene matches. CDR3 nucleotides: TGTGCCAGCAGCCAGGGACTAGCGGGAGGGACCTACGAGCAGTACTTC. Its translation: CASSQGLAGGTYEQYF.

The CDR3 reads CASSFGHRVGYTF. The CDR3 DNA reads as TGTGCCAGCAGTTTCGGACATAGGGTTGGCTACACCTTC. The rearrangement uses TRBV27 and TRBJ1-2, with a weak D call TRBD1 (5 bases). CDR1 and CDR2 from the germline V gene are MNHEY and SMNVEV (reference sequence). Trimming pared 3 bases from V and 7 bases from J, leaving 12 bases between. There are 13 residues in the CDR3.

This chain joins TRBV28 and TRBJ2-7; perhaps TRBD2 as D (6 bases). With 8 bases removed from V and 0 bases from J, the gap between germline ends came to 11 bases. The CDR3 covers 13 residues. Per the germline V gene, CDR1 is MDHEN and CDR2 is SYDVKM. The CDR3 here is CASGGGISYEQYF. Here the CDR3 DNA reads TGTGCCAGCGGCGGCGGGATCTCCTACGAGCAGTACTTC. The whole variable domain, remainder taken from reference TRBV28 and TRBJ2-7, is DVKVTQSSRYLVKRTGEKVFLECVQDMDHENMFWYRQDPGLGLRLIYFSYDVKMKEKGDIPEGYSVSREKKERFSLILESASTNQTSMYLCASGGGISYEQYFGPGTRLTVT.

The V gene is TRBV9, the J gene TRBJ1-1, with 10 bases that match TRBD1. Germline values: CDR1 SGDLS, CDR2 YYNGEE. The CDR3 loop spans 15 amino acids. Trimming removed 1 base from V and 11 bases from J; junction bases left unmatched: 11. The CDR3 loop reads CASSVNPGTGAEAFF. The CDR3 DNA reads as TGTGCCAGCAGCGTAAATCCCGGGACAGGGGCGGAGGCTTTCTTT.

The rearrangement joins TRBV18 to TRBJ1-1, with 9 bases aligning to TRBD1. Trimming at V came to 2 bases and at J to 4 bases, leaving 5 bases not matched to a gene. The germline gives CDR1 KGHSH, CDR2 LQKENI. The CDR3 consists of 15 residues. The CDR3: CASSPGTGGGTEAFF. DNA of the CDR3: TGTGCCAGCTCACCAGGAACAGGGGGCGGCACTGAAGCTTTCTTT.

This clone was observed a few times. The chain couples TRBV5-6 to TRBJ2-7; the match to TRBD2 covers 9 bases. This CDR3 contains 15 residues. The germline V gene encodes CDR1 SGHDT and CDR2 YYEEEE. Trimming removed 4 bases from V and 0 bases from J; junction bases left unmatched: 5. The chain's CDR3 is CASSLSGGNSYEQYF. Written as DNA, the CDR3 is TGTGCCAGCAGCCTCAGCGGGGGGAACTCCTACGAGCAGTACTTC.

This clone was detected only a few times. This rearrangement joins TRBV7-8 to TRBJ1-4; D might be TRBD1 (5 bases). The V end was cut by 1 base, the J end by 8 bases, with 20 bases between. From germline, CDR1 is SGHVS and CDR2 FQNEAQ. The CDR3 has 17 residues. CDR3 amino acids: CASSLEGSGGGGEKLFF. The DNA for the CDR3 is TGTGCCAGCAGCTTAGAGGGTAGCGGGGGGGGTGGCGAAAAACTGTTTTTT.

As regards this clone: The sample carries other DNA sequences with the same CDR3. The chain employs TRBV18 and TRBJ1-3, with D possibly being TRBD1 (5 bases). CDR1 KGHSH and CDR2 LQKENI come from the germline V gene. The V gene lost 3 bases and the J gene lost 4 bases, with 10 bases spanning the gap. The CDR3 length is 14 residues. CDR3 in amino acids: CASSPQGSGNTIYF. The DNA of the CDR3 is TGTGCCAGCTCACCCCAGGGTAGCGGAAACACCATATATTTT.

This chain joins TRBV27 and TRBJ2-7, with TRBD2 matching over 11 bases. Looked up from germline, CDR1 is MNHEY and CDR2 is SMNVEV (reference sequence). V dropped 5 bases and J dropped 7; count of bases not matched to a gene: 4. This CDR3 has 13 residues. CDR3 in DNA: TGTGCCAGCAGTACGGGACTAGCGGTAGAGCAGTACTTC. It is translated as CASSTGLAVEQYF.

The rearrangement joins TRBV11-3 to TRBJ2-7; D is perhaps TRBD1 (7 bases). Between the trimmed V and J ends, which lost 1 base and 5 bases, there was a span of 15 bases. The germline gives CDR1 SGHNT, CDR2 YENEEA. The CDR3 extends over 15 amino acids. CDR3 in amino acids: CASSLGGGGKDEQYF. The CDR3 DNA follows: TGTGCCAGCAGCTTAGGAGGAGGGGGCAAGGACGAGCAGTACTTC.

A single count supports this clone. CDR3 bases: TGTGCCAGCAGCTTAGCGTCTGGCCTCTCCAATGAGCAGTTCTTC. Translation: CASSLASGLSNEQFF. The rearrangement uses TRBV7-9 and TRBJ2-1; D unclear. The CDR3 is made up of 15 amino acids. V dropped 0 bases and J dropped 6 bases, with 12 bases sitting between them. In germline, CDR1 is SEHNR, CDR2 FQNEAQ (reference sequence).

The chain combines TRBV10-2 with TRBJ2-1; a possible D gene is TRBD1 (6 bases). The CDR3 runs 15 residues. With 6 bases removed from V and 0 bases from J, the gap between germline ends came to 12 bases. The V gene's germline CDR1 is WSHSY and CDR2 SAAADI. CDR3 sequence: CASRDTDSSYNEQFF. The CDR3 DNA reads TGCGCCAGCAGGGATACGGACAGCTCCTACAATGAGCAGTTCTTC.

The J gene is TRBJ1-4, the V gene TRBV28; 12 nucleotides line up with TRBD1. The V and J ends lost 5 bases and 8 bases, in that order; junction bases with no gene match: 12. This CDR3 contains 17 residues. CDR1 MDHEN and CDR2 SYDVKM come from the germline V gene. The CDR3: CASSLGTGGKEWEKLFF. DNA of the CDR3: TGTGCCAGCAGTCTGGGGACAGGGGGCAAGGAATGGGAAAAACTGTTTTTT.

The V call is TRBV5-1, the J call TRBJ2-1, with 9 bases identical to TRBD1. Germline V gene lookup returns CDR1 SGHRS and CDR2 YFSETQ. There are 14 residues in the CDR3. V dropped 5 bases and J dropped 5; count of bases not matched to a gene: 5. The CDR3 region has the DNA TGCGCCAGCAGGGGCGGGACAGGGAACAATGAGCAGTTCTTC. Protein sequence: CASRGGTGNNEQFF.

CDR3 nucleotide sequence: TGTGCCAGCAGTGAATGGGACACTTATAATTCACCCCTCCACTTT. Encoded protein: CASSEWDTYNSPLHF. V gene TRBV2 combines with J gene TRBJ1-6; perhaps TRBD1 as D (6 bases). Germline assignment: CDR1 SNHLY and CDR2 FYNNEI. The CDR3 sequence is 15 residues long. Trimming took off 2 bases at V and 4 bases at J, with 9 bases between the two ends.

This chain links TRBV7-8 with TRBJ1-6; D is unclear. The CDR3 contains 15 residues. Germline CDR1 SGHVS, CDR2 FQNEAQ. The V end was cut by 2 bases, the J end by 7 bases, with 12 bases between. As DNA, the CDR3 is TGTGCCAGCAGCTTAAATGTAGATGCCAATTCACCCCTCCACTTT. Amino acid sequence: CASSLNVDANSPLHF.

The chain uses TRBV30 and TRBJ2-7; TRBD2 agrees at 8 bases. V dropped 2 bases and J dropped 6; count of bases not matched to a gene: 12. This CDR3 is 15 amino acids long. The germline V gene encodes CDR1 GTSNPN and CDR2 SVGIG (reference sequence). For the CDR3, the DNA is TGTGCCTGGAGTTCCCCTAGCGGGTGGCAACGCGAGCAGTACTTC. This gives the protein CAWSSPSGWQREQYF.

The rearrangement uses TRBV4-2 and TRBJ2-7; 7 bases line up with TRBD2. V lost 4 bases and J lost 3; bases outside the gene matches: 9. The CDR3 loop spans 15 amino acids. Germline values: CDR1 LGHNA, CDR2 YNFKEQ. Here the CDR3 DNA reads TGTGCCAGCAGCCCTAGCGGCAGCTCCTTCTACGAGCAGTACTTC. Protein product: CASSPSGSSFYEQYF.

V gene TRBV19 combines with J gene TRBJ2-6; D possibly corresponds to TRBD2 (5 bases). The CDR3 sequence is 14 residues long. Trimming cost V 7 bases and J 1 base, with 8 bases left between them. The germline V gene has CDR1 LNHDA and CDR2 SQIVND (reference sequence). CDR3 protein: CASTRTSGANVLTF. CDR3 in DNA: TGTGCCAGTACCCGGACTTCTGGGGCCAACGTCCTGACTTTC.

This clone was detected only once. The CDR3 region is CASSKGHGGFRGPSAVETQYF. The CDR3 coding sequence is TGCGCCAGCAGCAAGGGACACGGAGGCTTCCGGGGCCCTTCGGCCGTAGAGACCCAGTACTTC. This rearrangement joins TRBV5-1 to TRBJ2-5, with a weak D call TRBD1 (6 bases). Germline CDR1 SGHRS, CDR2 YFSETQ. V lost 4 bases and J 4 bases, leaving 35 bases between the germline ends. The CDR3 consists of 21 residues.

The table lists this clone with a few counts. The chain combines TRBV5-4 with TRBJ2-2; tentatively, D is TRBD2 (5 bases). This CDR3 region has 15 residues. Trimming removed 4 bases at V and 0 bases at J, with 10 bases between. CDR1 and CDR2 (germline): SGHNT, YYREEE (reference sequence). This chain's CDR3 is CASSPGSPNTGELFF. In DNA, the CDR3 is TGTGCCAGCAGCCCGGGATCTCCGAACACCGGGGAGCTGTTTTTT.